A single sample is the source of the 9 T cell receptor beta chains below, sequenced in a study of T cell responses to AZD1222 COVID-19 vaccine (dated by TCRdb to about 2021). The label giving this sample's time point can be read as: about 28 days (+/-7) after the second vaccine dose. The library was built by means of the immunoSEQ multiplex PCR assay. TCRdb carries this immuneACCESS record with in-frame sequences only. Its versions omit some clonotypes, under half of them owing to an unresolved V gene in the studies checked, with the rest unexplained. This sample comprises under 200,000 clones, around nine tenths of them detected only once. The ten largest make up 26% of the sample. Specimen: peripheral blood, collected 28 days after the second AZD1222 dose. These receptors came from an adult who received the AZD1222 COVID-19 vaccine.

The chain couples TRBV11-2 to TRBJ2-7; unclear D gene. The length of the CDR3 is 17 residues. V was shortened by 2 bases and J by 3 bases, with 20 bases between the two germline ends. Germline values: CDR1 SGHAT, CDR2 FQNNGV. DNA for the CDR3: TGTGCCAGCAGCTTATTAGTAGGCCCCCGGGCCCACTACGAGCAGTACTTC. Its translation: CASSLLVGPRAHYEQYF.

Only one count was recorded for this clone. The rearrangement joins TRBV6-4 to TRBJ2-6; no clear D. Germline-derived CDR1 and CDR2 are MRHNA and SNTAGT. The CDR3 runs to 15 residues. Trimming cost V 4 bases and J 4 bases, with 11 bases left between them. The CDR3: CASSVGLGGANVLTF. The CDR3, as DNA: TGTGCCAGCAGTGTGGGTCTTGGGGGGGCCAACGTCCTGACTTTC.

This CDR3 reads CASSLDRQIANTGELFF. The CDR3 nucleotides are TGTGCCAGCAGTTTAGATCGGCAAATCGCGAACACCGGGGAGCTGTTTTTT. The chain carries TRBV27 and TRBJ2-2; D is undetermined. The CDR3 runs 17 residues. Trimming took off 2 bases at V and 0 bases at J, with 13 bases between the two ends. Germline V gives CDR1 MNHEY, CDR2 SMNVEV (reference sequence).

CDR3 in amino acids: CASSGQETQYF. DNA of the CDR3: TGTGCCAGCAGTGGGCAAGAGACCCAGTACTTC. The V gene is TRBV7-9, the J gene TRBJ2-5; D gene ambiguous. CDR3 length equals 11 residues. Germline CDR1 SEHNR, CDR2 FQNEAQ (reference sequence). The V gene lost 6 bases and the J gene lost 2 bases, with 4 bases spanning the gap.

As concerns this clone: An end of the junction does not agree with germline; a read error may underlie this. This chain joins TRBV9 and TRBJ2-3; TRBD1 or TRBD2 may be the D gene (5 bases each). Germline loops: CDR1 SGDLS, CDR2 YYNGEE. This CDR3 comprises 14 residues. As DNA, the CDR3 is TGTGCCAGCAGCGTAGATGGGAGCACAGGTACGCAGTATTTT. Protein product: CASSVDGSTGTQYF.

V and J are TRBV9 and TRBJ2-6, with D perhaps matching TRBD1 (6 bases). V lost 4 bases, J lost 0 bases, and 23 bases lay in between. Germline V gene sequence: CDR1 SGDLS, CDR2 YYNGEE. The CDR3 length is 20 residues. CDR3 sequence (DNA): TGTGCCAGCAGCATAAAGGGCCACAGGGCCGAAAACTCTGGGGCCAACGTCCTGACTTTC. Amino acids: CASSIKGHRAENSGANVLTF.

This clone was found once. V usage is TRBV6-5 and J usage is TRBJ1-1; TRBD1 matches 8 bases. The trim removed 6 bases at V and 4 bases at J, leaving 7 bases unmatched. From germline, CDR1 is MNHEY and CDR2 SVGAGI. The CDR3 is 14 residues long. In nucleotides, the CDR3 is TGTGCCAGCAGGAGACAGGGGCCGGGCACTGAAGCTTTCTTT. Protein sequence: CASRRQGPGTEAFF.

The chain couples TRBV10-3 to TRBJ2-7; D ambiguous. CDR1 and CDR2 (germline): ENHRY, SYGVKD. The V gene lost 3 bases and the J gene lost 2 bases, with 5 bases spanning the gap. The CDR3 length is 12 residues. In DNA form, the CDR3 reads TGTGCCATCAGTGATACGCCCTACGAGCAGTACTTC. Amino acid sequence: CAISDTPYEQYF.

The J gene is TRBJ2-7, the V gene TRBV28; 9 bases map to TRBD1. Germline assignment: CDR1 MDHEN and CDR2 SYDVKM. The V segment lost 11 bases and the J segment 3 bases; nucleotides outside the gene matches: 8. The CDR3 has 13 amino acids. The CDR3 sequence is CASDRGKGYEQYF. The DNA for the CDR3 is TGTGCCTCTGACAGGGGGAAGGGCTACGAGCAGTACTTC.